Listed below are T cell receptor beta chains from one sample, sequenced in a study of cytomegalovirus exposure and HLA in healthy donors. Assay: immunoSEQ multiplex PCR; the TCRdb copy retains only in-frame clones and omits some. The table shows approximately 160,000 clones, with approximately 96% occurring only once. Sequences were obtained from PBMCs. These receptor sequences come from a woman under 30 in good health and CMV-seronegative. The CDR3 runs from the conserved cysteine through the conserved F or W. The D gene is left open where the match is weak. Clone size is not always given. Where it is, it says once, few, many or a class for expanded clones.

d_call	clone_size	v_call	j_call	cdr3_aa	cdr3_nt
NA	NA	TRBV7-2	TRBJ2-1	CASSLRPAGEQFF	TGTGCCAGCAGCTTAAGGCCCGCCGGGGAGCAGTTCTTC
NA	NA	TRBV7-8	TRBJ1-1	CASSLTGGTEAFF	TGTGCCAGCAGCTTAACGGGGGGGACTGAAGCTTTCTTT
NA	NA	TRBV7-6	TRBJ2-7	CASSLGRHYEQYF	TGTGCCAGCAGCTTAGGGCGACACTACGAGCAGTACTTC
TRBD1	NA	TRBV25-1	TRBJ1-4	CASSGWTGTNEKLFF	TGTGCCAGCAGTGGATGGACAGGGACTAATGAAAAACTGTTTTTT
TRBD1	NA	TRBV25-1	TRBJ1-1	CASGDSEAFF	TGTGCCAGCGGGGACAGTGAAGCTTTCTTT
TRBD1	NA	TRBV7-6	TRBJ2-1	CASRPDRGIGVNEQFF	TGTGCCAGCAGACCGGACAGGGGAATCGGGGTCAATGAGCAGTTCTTC
NA	NA	TRBV14	TRBJ2-7	CASSQASHEQYF	TGTGCCAGCAGCCAAGCTTCCCACGAGCAGTACTTC
NA	once	TRBV27	TRBJ2-5	CASSSRQGLIQETQYF	TGTGCCAGCAGTTCCCGACAGGGACTGATACAAGAGACCCAGTACTTC
TRBD2	NA	TRBV7-3	TRBJ2-3	CASSFGGSTDTQYF	TGTGCCAGCAGCTTCGGGGGGAGTACGGATACGCAGTATTTT
TRBD1	NA	TRBV2	TRBJ2-5	CASSWDRGGEETQYF	TGTGCCAGCAGTTGGGACAGGGGGGGGGAAGAGACCCAGTACTTC
NA	NA	TRBV18	TRBJ2-5	CASSPFGVSGAGETQYF	TGTGCCAGCTCACCATTTGGCGTATCAGGGGCAGGGGAGACCCAGTACTTC
NA	NA	TRBV2	TRBJ1-1	CASGQSRGSRAFF	TGTGCCAGCGGACAATCACGTGGGTCAAGGGCTTTCTTT
TRBD1	NA	TRBV30	TRBJ1-1	CAWTRTGNTEAFF	TGTGCCTGGACCAGGACAGGGAACACTGAAGCTTTCTTT
NA	once	TRBV6-1	TRBJ2-7	CASSVTQGSYEQYF	TGTGCCAGCAGTGTCACACAGGGATCGTACGAGCAGTACTTC
NA	NA	TRBV4-1	TRBJ2-5	CASSQDISLETQYF	TGCGCCAGCAGCCAAGATATTAGTCTGGAGACCCAGTACTTC
NA	NA	TRBV7-9	TRBJ2-7	CASSLVGDIYEQYF	TGTGCCAGCAGCTTAGTCGGGGACATCTACGAGCAGTACTTC
NA	NA	TRBV7-2	TRBJ2-5	CASSLGGLKTQYF	TGTGCCAGCAGTTTGGGGGGGCTTAAGACCCAGTACTTC
NA	NA	TRBV27	TRBJ2-5	CASSLSGSPQETQYF	TGTGCCAGCAGTTTATCGGGGAGTCCCCAGGAGACCCAGTACTTC
TRBD1	NA	TRBV5-6	TRBJ1-4	CASSFRGLGEKLFF	TGTGCCAGCAGCTTCAGGGGGCTGGGGGAAAAACTGTTTTTT
NA	NA	TRBV13	TRBJ2-6	CASSSRLPPSGANVLTF	TGTGCCAGCAGCTCCCGACTACCTCCCTCTGGGGCCAACGTCCTGACTTTC
TRBD1	NA	TRBV27	TRBJ2-5	CASRSDRGLDETQYF	TGTGCCAGCAGGAGCGACAGGGGGCTAGATGAGACCCAGTACTTC
TRBD2	NA	TRBV7-9	TRBJ2-1	CASSTRLAGGPLSNEQFF	TGTGCCAGCAGCACTCGACTAGCGGGGGGGCCCCTGTCTAATGAGCAGTTCTTC
TRBD2	NA	TRBV12-5	TRBJ2-5	CASGLGLAGGADQYF	TGTGCTAGTGGTCTCGGACTAGCGGGGGGTGCGGACCAGTACTTC
TRBD2	NA	TRBV25-1	TRBJ2-1	CASSDHGLAGGVYNEQFF	TGTGCCAGCAGTGATCATGGACTAGCGGGGGGGGTATACAATGAGCAGTTCTTC
NA	NA	TRBV5-1	TRBJ1-1	CASNGRGNTEAFF	TGCGCCAGCAACGGCAGGGGGAACACTGAAGCTTTCTTT
NA	few	TRBV14	TRBJ2-7	CASARGLAPTYEQYF	TGTGCCAGCGCCCGGGGTCTAGCGCCTACCTACGAGCAGTACTTC
TRBD2	NA	TRBV4-3	TRBJ2-3	CASSPTSGPYRATDTQYF	TGCGCCAGCAGCCCGACTAGCGGGCCCTATAGGGCCACAGATACGCAGTATTTT
NA	once	TRBV6-5	TRBJ2-7	CASSREDGAYEQYF	TGTGCCAGCAGCCGCGAAGACGGGGCCTACGAGCAGTACTTC
NA	NA	TRBV5-1	TRBJ2-3	CASSLGSGSTDTQYF	TGCGCCAGCAGCTTGGGTAGCGGCAGCACAGATACGCAGTATTTT
NA	NA	TRBV30	TRBJ2-3	CAWSNTDTQYF	TGTGCCTGGTCCAACACAGATACGCAGTATTTT